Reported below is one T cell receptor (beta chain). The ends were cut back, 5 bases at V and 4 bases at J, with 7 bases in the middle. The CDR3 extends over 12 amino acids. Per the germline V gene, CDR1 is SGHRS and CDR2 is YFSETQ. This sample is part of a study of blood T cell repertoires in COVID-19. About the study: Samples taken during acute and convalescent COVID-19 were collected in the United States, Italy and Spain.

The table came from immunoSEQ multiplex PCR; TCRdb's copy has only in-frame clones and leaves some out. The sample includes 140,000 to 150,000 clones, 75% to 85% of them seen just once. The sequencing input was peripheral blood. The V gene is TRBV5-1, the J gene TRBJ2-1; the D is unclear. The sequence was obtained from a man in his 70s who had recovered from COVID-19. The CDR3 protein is CASSENYNEQFF. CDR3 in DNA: TGCGCCAGCAGTGAGAATTACAATGAGCAGTTCTTC.